This T cell receptor beta chain is drawn from a study of shared clonotypes between healthy human individuals (dated by TCRdb to the early 2020s). Context from the whole study: A couple of women and three men aged 18 to 49 years were included in the cohort. Blood TCR repertoires of about five healthy adults were deeply sequenced to estimate repertoire size and the extent of clonotype sharing between individuals. For each donor, CD4 naive and CD4 memory were each given three plates, CD8 naive was given two plates, and CD8 memory was given one plate. Between about 0.85 and 8.9 billion PBMCs per donor were obtained by leukapheresis. Different laboratories and diverse techniques were used to prepare libraries and sequence TCR repertoires, to increase sequencing depth and limit assay-specific biases. Broad study findings and their caveats: Approximately 4.8% of naive CD4, 3.5% of naive CD8, approximately 2% of memory CD4, and approximately 0.4% of memory CD8 clonotypes were shared across several donors. Rarefaction of sorted-subset datasets indicated incomplete sequencing despite the large sequencing depth. Estimated clonotype richness was generally larger for naive than for memory subsets. Compared with non-shared clonotypes, the clonotypes found in all four sorted-subset donors had higher generation probabilities. The small number of donors limited the genetic and exposure-history diversity represented. Pairwise subsampling indicated that sequencing depth was expected to affect the degree of clonotype sharing among donors. Only blood was sampled, and tissue TCR repertoires likely differ from those in blood.

Measured from the cysteine to the phenylalanine, the CDR3 is 13 residues long. This entry keeps only the CDR3 DNA: 39 bases, framed from base 1. As encoded in the germline V gene (reference sequence), CDR1 is MNHEY while CDR2 is SMNVEV. Trimming removed 8 bases from V and 3 bases from J, leaving 11 bases between the germline ends. Using the deep immunoSEQ assay, multiplex PCR amplified TCR CDR3 regions from genomic DNA. For each cell subset, the extracted genomic DNA was distributed evenly across all wells of several immunoSEQ 96-well plates, and each plate served as one replicate. Each replicate PCR for sorted subsets received roughly 200 ng genomic DNA, equal to tens of thousands of T cell genomes. Purified libraries were quantified with a Qubit 3.0 fluorometer, sized on a Bioanalyzer 2100, and re-quantified with the KAPA Library Quantification kit. Every immunoSEQ 96-well plate was sequenced on a dedicated single-read 150-cycle Illumina NextSeq 550 flow cell. Per the authors' processing: The immunoSEQ output contained only junctional sequences without quality scores, so filtering could not match that applied to full-length reads. To assign V/J genes and CDR3, sequences were annotated against IMGT germline references using PyIR, a Python wrapper for IgBLAST v1.9. Reads were removed for weak V/J assignments (E-value above 1e-6), missing CDR3, stop codons, out-of-frame junctions, or ambiguous translated residues. V3J clonotypes were defined by identical inferred V gene, J gene, and CDR3 amino acid sequence. Percentage overlap between repertoires was computed as shared unique clonotypes divided by the size of the smaller repertoire. Three approaches were used to assess repertoire richness: RTK rarefaction, the Chao1 estimator, and Recon v2.1 estimates of unobserved clonotypes. For all TCRbeta clonotypes obtained by the gDNA method from four donors, generation probabilities were computed with OLGA. What TCRdb holds here is the immuneACCESS table cut down to in-frame rearrangements. Part of the clones is not present; checked against another copy, under half of the missing clones reflect an unresolved V gene, and the others are unexplained. Clone size and the V and J calls come from that table; the DNA yielded D and trimming. The sample table records about 2.1 million clones; just over 90% of these occur just once. The leading ten clones occupy around 1.7% of the sample.

Details on this clone: Its antigen remains unidentified. No much larger clone exists at a distance of one base, and base qualities are not known.

For the CD8 naive samples, CD45RO-negative cells were positively selected for CCR7, yielding a CD45RA+CCR7+ population from which TemRA cells were excluded. Healthy HIV-negative adults with no recently reported acute infections or vaccinations were included as donors. Every donor was a Caucasian adult residing in Nashville, Tennessee, USA. After blood collection by leukapheresis, PBMCs were isolated using Ficoll-Histopaque density gradient centrifugation and then cryopreserved in the vapor phase of liquid nitrogen. Purity and quantity of every magnetically sorted T cell population were checked by analytical flow cytometry. Genomic DNA was isolated from each sorted fraction and quantified by UV absorbance on a Nanodrop 2000c.

The clonotype was recovered from a man younger than 35 in good health. Some clones in this sample may be carry-over from other donors' samples. The sequenced material came from naive CD8+ T cells from PBMCs. According to the study, the label for this sample's cell subset or site signals: CD45RA+CCR7+. Recombination linked TRBV27 to TRBJ1-5; TRBD1 is perhaps the D gene, given 6 matching bases. CDR3 reads: CASAAGDNQPQHF. The sequenced DNA is TGTGCCAGCGCGGCAGGGGACAATCAGCCCCAGCATTTT.